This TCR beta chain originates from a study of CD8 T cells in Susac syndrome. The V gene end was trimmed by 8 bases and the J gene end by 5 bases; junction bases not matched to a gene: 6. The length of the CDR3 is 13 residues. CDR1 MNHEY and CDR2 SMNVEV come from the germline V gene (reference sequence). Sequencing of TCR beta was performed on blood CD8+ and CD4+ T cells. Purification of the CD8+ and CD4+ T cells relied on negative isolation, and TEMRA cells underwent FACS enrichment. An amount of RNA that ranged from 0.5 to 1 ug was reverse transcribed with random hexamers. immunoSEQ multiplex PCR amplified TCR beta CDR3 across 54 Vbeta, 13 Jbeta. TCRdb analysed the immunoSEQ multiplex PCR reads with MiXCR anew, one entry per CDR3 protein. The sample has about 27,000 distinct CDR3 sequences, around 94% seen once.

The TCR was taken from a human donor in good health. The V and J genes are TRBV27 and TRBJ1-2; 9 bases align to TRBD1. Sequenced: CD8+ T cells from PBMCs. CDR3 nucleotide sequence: TGTGCCAGCTGCCCAGACAGGGGGTATGGCTACACCTTC. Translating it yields CASCPDRGYGYTF.